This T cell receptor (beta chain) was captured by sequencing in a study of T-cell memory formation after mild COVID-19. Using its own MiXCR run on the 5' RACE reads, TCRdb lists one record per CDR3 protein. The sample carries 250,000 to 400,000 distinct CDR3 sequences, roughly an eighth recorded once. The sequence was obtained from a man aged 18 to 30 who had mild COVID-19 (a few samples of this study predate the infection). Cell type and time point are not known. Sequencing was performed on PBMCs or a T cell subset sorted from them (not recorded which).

The CDR3 nucleotides are TGTGCCAGCGGACAGGGACCGGCCCTCAATGAGCAGTTCTTC. Translating gives CASGQGPALNEQFF. The chain is built from TRBV7-9 and TRBJ2-1, with 8 bases that match TRBD1. Unmatched junction bases numbered 9, after V lost 8 bases and J lost 6 bases. The CDR3 extends over 14 amino acids. Germline loops: CDR1 SEHNR, CDR2 FQNEAQ (reference sequence).